Sequencing of this T cell receptor beta chain was carried out in a study of early stage breast cancer tumors. Whole-study results and caveats: Tumor and normal breast were distinguished via blood comparison in about 90% of the 16 patients.

Germline V gives CDR1 SGHVS, CDR2 FQNEAQ. Trimming removed 3 bases from V and 11 bases from J, with 19 bases in between. The CDR3 length is 14 residues. Each sample had two DNA replicates, about 0.52 ug blood or roughly 1.5 ug tissue. The protocol was immunoSEQ multiplex PCR, while the TCRdb copy is restricted to in-frame clones and leaves out a portion. The sample yields 25,000 to 35,000 clones, around three quarters seen once. This clone occurred a few times. Its antigen remains unidentified. This TCR came from a person between 60 and 70 years old with breast cancer. Sample: blood. The J gene is TRBJ1-1, the V gene TRBV7-8; D unresolved. The DNA of the CDR3 is TGTGCCAGCAGCTTGGACTCTGCTGGCCTAATGGCTTTCTTT. Amino acid sequence: CASSLDSAGLMAFF.